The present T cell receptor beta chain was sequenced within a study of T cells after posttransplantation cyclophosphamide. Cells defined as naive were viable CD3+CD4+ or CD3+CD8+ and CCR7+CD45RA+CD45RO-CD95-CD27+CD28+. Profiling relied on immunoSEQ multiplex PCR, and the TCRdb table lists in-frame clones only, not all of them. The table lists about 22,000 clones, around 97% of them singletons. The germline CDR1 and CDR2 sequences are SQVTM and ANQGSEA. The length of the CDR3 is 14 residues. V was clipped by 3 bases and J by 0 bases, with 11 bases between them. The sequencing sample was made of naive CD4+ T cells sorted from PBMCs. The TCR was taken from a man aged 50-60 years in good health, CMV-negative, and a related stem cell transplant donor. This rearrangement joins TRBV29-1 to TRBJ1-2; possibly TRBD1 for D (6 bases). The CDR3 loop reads CSVDGGPANYGYTF. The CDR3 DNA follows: TGCAGCGTTGACGGGGGGCCGGCTAACTATGGCTACACCTTC.